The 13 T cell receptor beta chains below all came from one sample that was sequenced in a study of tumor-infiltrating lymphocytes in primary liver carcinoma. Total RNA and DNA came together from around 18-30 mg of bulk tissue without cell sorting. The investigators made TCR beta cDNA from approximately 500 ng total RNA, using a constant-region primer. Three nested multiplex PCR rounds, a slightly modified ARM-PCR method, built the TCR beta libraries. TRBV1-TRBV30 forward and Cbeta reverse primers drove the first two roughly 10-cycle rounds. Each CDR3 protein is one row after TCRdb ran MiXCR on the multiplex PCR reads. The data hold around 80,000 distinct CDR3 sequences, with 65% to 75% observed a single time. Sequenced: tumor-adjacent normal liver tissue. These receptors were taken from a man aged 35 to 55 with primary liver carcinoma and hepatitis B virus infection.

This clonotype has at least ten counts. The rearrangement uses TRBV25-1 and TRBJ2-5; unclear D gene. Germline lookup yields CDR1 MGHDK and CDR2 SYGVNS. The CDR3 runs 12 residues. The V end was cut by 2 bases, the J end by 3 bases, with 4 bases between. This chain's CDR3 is CASSEQKETQYF. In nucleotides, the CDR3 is TGTGCCAGCAGTGAACAGAAAGAGACCCAGTACTTC.

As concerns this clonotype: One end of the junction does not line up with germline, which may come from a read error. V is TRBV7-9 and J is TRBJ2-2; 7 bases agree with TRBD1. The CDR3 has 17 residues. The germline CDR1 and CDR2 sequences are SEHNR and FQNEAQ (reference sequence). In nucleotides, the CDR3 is TGTGCCAGCATCCAGTTATCTGGGACAGCAAACACCGGGGAGCTGTATTTT. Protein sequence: CASIQLSGTANTGELYF.

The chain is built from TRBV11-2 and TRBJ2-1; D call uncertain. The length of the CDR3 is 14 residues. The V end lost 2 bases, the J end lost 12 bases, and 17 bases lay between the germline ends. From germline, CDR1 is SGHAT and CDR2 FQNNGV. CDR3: CASSLYGLVSSQFF. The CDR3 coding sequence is TGTGCCAGCAGCTTATACGGGCTAGTTAGTTCGCAGTTCTTC. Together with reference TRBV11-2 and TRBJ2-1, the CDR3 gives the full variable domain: EAGVAQSPRYKIIEKRQSVAFWCNPISGHATLYWYQQILGQGPKLLIQFQNNGVVDDSQLPKDRFSAERLKGVDSTLKIQPAKLEDSAVYLCASSLYGLVSSQFFGPGTRLTVL.

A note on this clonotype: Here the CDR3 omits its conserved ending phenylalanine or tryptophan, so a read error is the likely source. CDR3 nucleotides: TGTGCCATCAGCTTCGGGGGGGCTAGCGAGCAGTACTTA. Amino acid sequence: CAISFGGASEQYL. J is TRBJ2-7 and V is TRBV11-2; TRBD2 matches 8 bases. CDR3 length: 13 amino acids. The germline V gene has CDR1 SGHAT and CDR2 FQNNGV.

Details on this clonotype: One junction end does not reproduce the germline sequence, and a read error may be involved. CDR3 sequence (DNA): TGTGTCAGCAACTTTCCCGGGACTAGCGGGAACAAAAACATTCAGTACTTC. Translating gives CVSNFPGTSGNKNIQYF. V is TRBV11-1 and J is TRBJ2-4, with TRBD2 matching over 13 bases. Germline V gene sequence: CDR1 SGHAT, CDR2 FQDESV (reference sequence). CDR3 length equals 17 residues.

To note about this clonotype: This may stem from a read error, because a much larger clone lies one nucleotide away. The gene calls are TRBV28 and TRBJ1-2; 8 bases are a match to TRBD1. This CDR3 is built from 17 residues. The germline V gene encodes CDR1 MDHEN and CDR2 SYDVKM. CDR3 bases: TGTTCCAGCAGTTTATCGGCAGGGGGCAGCACTAACTATGGCTACACCTTC. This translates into CSSSLSAGGSTNYGYTF.

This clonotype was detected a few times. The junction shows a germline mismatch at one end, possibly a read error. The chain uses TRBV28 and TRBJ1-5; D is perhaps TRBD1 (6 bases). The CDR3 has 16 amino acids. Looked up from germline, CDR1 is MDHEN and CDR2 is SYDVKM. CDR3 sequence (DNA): TGTGCCAGCAGTTTACTTAAACAGGGTCGCAATCAGCTCCAGCGTTTT. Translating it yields CASSLLKQGRNQLQRF.

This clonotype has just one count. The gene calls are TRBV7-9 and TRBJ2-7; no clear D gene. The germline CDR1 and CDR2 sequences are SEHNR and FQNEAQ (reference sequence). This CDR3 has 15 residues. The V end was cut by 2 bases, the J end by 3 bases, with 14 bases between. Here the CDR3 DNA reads TGTGCCAGCAGCTTAAACACAGCCAGATTCTACGAGCAGTACTTC. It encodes CASSLNTARFYEQYF. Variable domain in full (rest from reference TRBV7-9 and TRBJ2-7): DTGVSQNPRHKITKRGQNVTFRCDPISEHNRLYWYRQTLGQGPEFLTYFQNEAQLEKSRLLSDRFSAERPKGSFSTLEIQRTEQGDSAMYLCASSLNTARFYEQYFGPGTRLTVT.

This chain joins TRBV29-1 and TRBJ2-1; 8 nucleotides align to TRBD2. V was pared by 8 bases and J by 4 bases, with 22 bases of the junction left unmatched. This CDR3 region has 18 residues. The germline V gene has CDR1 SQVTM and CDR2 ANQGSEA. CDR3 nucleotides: TGCAGCATGCGCCTTCCCGGGACTAGTTGGGTCTCTTACAATGAGCAGTTCTTC. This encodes CSMRLPGTSWVSYNEQFF.

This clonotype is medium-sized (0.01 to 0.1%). The CDR3 sequence: CSVVWASGRAYEQYF. CDR3 DNA: TGCAGCGTTGTGTGGGCTAGCGGGAGGGCCTACGAGCAGTACTTC. This chain uses TRBV29-1 with TRBJ2-7; 12 nucleotides line up with TRBD2. The CDR3 sequence is 15 residues long. V lost 4 bases, J lost 2 bases, and 6 bases stayed unmatched. The germline CDR1 and CDR2 sequences are SQVTM and ANQGSEA.

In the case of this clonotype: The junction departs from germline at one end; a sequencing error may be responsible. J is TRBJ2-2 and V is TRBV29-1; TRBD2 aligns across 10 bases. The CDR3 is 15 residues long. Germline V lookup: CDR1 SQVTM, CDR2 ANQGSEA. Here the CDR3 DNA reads TGCATCGTTGGGACTAGCGCGGCGAACACCGGGGAGCTGTTGTTT. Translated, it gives CIVGTSAANTGELLF.

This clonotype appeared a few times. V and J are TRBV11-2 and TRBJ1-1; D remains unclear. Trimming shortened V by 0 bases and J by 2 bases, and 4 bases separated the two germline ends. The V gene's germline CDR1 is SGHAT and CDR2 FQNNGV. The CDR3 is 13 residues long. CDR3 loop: CASSLDPNTEAFF. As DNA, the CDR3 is TGTGCCAGCAGCTTAGATCCTAACACTGAAGCTTTCTTT.

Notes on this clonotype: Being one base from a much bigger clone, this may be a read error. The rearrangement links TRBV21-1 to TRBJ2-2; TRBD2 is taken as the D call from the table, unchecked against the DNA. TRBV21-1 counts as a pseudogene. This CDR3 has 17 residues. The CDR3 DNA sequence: TGTGCCAGCAGCCCCGAACTGGGCGGGAGTTACACCGGGGAGCTGTTTTTT. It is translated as CASSPELGGSYTGELFF.